A single sample gave rise to the 20 T cell receptor beta chains below, sequenced in a study of cytomegalovirus exposure and HLA in healthy donors. With 60 Vbeta and 13 Jbeta primers, the PCR was carried out. Using immunoSEQ multiplex PCR, the repertoire was profiled, and TCRdb retains in-frame clones only, with some absent. The sample has about 190,000 clones, roughly 77% seen once. Input material: PBMCs. All receptors derive from a man aged 25-45 years in good health and CMV-seropositive.

This clone was detected only a few times. The V and J genes are TRBV29-1 and TRBJ2-7; TRBD1 agrees at 11 bases. Germline V gene lookup returns CDR1 SQVTM and CDR2 ANQGSEA. V was clipped by 3 bases and J by 6 bases; unmatched bases: 7. The CDR3 runs to 14 residues. CDR3 nucleotide sequence: TGCAGCGTTGATCGACTGGGACAGGGGGGCGAGCAGTACTTC. As protein: CSVDRLGQGGEQYF.

The CDR3 spells CASSLKADEQFF. The CDR3 nucleotides are TGTGCCAGCAGTTTAAAGGCGGATGAGCAGTTCTTC. The chain links TRBV27 to TRBJ2-1; D gene uncertain. Germline CDR1 and CDR2: MNHEY and SMNVEV (reference sequence). The CDR3 has 12 residues. The V end lost 2 bases, the J end lost 8 bases, and 7 bases lay between the germline ends.

Comment on this clone: The sample has other DNA sequences that encode this CDR3 too. The CDR3 region is CASRPGGSYEQYF. The CDR3 DNA reads TGTGCCAGCAGGCCCGGGGGATCCTACGAGCAGTACTTC. This rearrangement joins TRBV28 to TRBJ2-7; weak D call: TRBD2 (6 bases). Trimming stripped 6 bases from V and 1 base from J, with 10 bases between. The CDR3 covers 13 residues. From germline, CDR1 is MDHEN and CDR2 SYDVKM. The full variable domain, with the rest looked up from reference TRBV28 and TRBJ2-7, is DVKVTQSSRYLVKRTGEKVFLECVQDMDHENMFWYRQDPGLGLRLIYFSYDVKMKEKGDIPEGYSVSREKKERFSLILESASTNQTSMYLCASRPGGSYEQYFGPGTRLTVT.

V usage is TRBV15 and J usage is TRBJ2-2, with 9 positions matching TRBD1. The CDR3 covers 15 residues. Germline values: CDR1 LNHNV, CDR2 YYDKDF (reference sequence). Trimming cost V 3 bases and J 4 bases; bases outside gene matches: 3. The CDR3 nucleotides read TGTGCCACCAGCAGGGGACAGGGCGGCACCGGGGAGCTGTTTTTT. It translates to CATSRGQGGTGELFF.

This clone was counted a few times. The CDR3 sequence: CATSRGTGVGSEAFF. The DNA for the CDR3 is TGTGCCACCAGCAGAGGGACAGGGGTAGGTTCTGAAGCTTTCTTT. V and J are TRBV15 and TRBJ1-1; 9 nucleotides agree with TRBD1. Germline CDR1 and CDR2: LNHNV and YYDKDF (reference sequence). CDR3 length equals 15 residues. The ends lost 1 base at V and 6 bases at J; junction bases unmatched: 6. Looking up the rest from reference TRBV15 and TRBJ1-1 gives the full variable domain: DAMVIQNPRYQVTQFGKPVTLSCSQTLNHNVMYWYQQKSSQAPKLLFHYYDKDFNNEADTPDNFQSRRPNTSFCFLDIRSPGLGDTAMYLCATSRGTGVGSEAFFGQGTRLTVV.

The V gene is TRBV6-1, the J gene TRBJ1-5; 7 bases match TRBD1. CDR1 is MNHNS, CDR2 SASEGT, per germline. This CDR3 contains 14 residues. V lost 4 bases and J lost 7; bases outside the gene matches: 7. CDR3 sequence reads: CASSADRAGQPQHF. CDR3 nucleotide sequence: TGTGCCAGCAGTGCAGACAGGGCGGGCCAGCCCCAGCATTTT.

The rearrangement links TRBV18 to TRBJ1-2, with 7 bases aligning to TRBD1. Germline V gives CDR1 KGHSH, CDR2 LQKENI. CDR3 length: 15 amino acids. V gave up 0 bases and J gave up 6 bases; unmatched junction bases: 7. CDR3 DNA: TGTGCCAGCTCACCACCCGCACAGGGGATTAATGGCTACACCTTC. Translated, it gives CASSPPAQGINGYTF. Drawing the rest from reference TRBV18 and TRBJ1-2, the complete variable domain is NAGVMQNPRHLVRRRGQEARLRCSPMKGHSHVYWYRQLPEEGLKFMVYLQKENIIDESGMPKERFSAEFPKEGPSILRIQQVVRGDSAAYFCASSPPAQGINGYTFGSGTRLTVV.

V gene TRBV4-3 combines with J gene TRBJ1-4; no definite D call. Germline V gives CDR1 LGHNA, CDR2 YSLEER. The CDR3 has 16 amino acids. The V end was cut by 1 base, the J end by 7 bases, with 16 bases between. The CDR3 DNA reads as TGCGCCAGCAGCCAAGGGCGGGGAGGACTCGGTGAAAAACTGTTTTTT. It specifies CASSQGRGGLGEKLFF.

The chain recombines TRBV5-4 with TRBJ2-2, with 10 bases that match TRBD2. There are 17 residues in the CDR3. Per germline, CDR1 SGHNT and CDR2 YYREEE (reference sequence). The J segment lost 6 bases and the V segment lost 0 bases, leaving 8 bases of the junction unmatched. Here the CDR3 DNA reads TGTGCCAGCAGCTTGGCTACTAGCGGGATCATCGCCGGGGAGCTGTTTTTT. This translates into CASSLATSGIIAGELFF. The variable domain in full, with the rest retrieved from reference TRBV5-4 and TRBJ2-2, is ETGVTQSPTHLIKTRGQQVTLRCSSQSGHNTVSWYQQALGQGPQFIFQYYREEENGRGNFPPRFSGLQFPNYSSELNVNALELDDSALYLCASSLATSGIIAGELFFGEGSRLTVL.

The rearrangement uses TRBV11-3 and TRBJ2-3; TRBD2 might be the D (5 bases). The V gene lost 1 base and the J gene lost 4 bases, with 12 bases spanning the gap. CDR1 is SGHNT, CDR2 YENEEA, per germline. The CDR3 is made up of 15 amino acids. Here the CDR3 reads CASSLGSSPPDTQYF. CDR3 nucleotides: TGTGCCAGCAGCTTAGGGTCTAGCCCCCCAGATACGCAGTATTTT.

This clone was seen a few times. The chain couples TRBV29-1 to TRBJ1-2, with D maybe TRBD1 (6 bases). Germline lookup yields CDR1 SQVTM and CDR2 ANQGSEA. The CDR3 sequence is 13 residues long. V was clipped by 5 bases and J by 2 bases, with 12 bases between them. The CDR3 DNA follows: TGCAGCGTTCAGTGGACAGTAAACTATGGCTACACCTTC. Its protein is CSVQWTVNYGYTF.

V and J are TRBV6-1 and TRBJ1-1; D is uncertain. This CDR3 is 11 amino acids long. CDR1 MNHNS and CDR2 SASEGT come from the germline V gene. V was cut by 5 bases and J by 6 bases, with 7 bases left in between. The CDR3 nucleotides are TGTGCCAGCAGTCCAGTGGCTGAAGCTTTCTTT. Protein sequence: CASSPVAEAFF.

The V call is TRBV19, the J call TRBJ1-5; 12 nucleotides agree with TRBD1. Looked up from germline, CDR1 is LNHDA and CDR2 is SQIVND (reference sequence). The CDR3 contains 16 residues. The J segment lost 5 bases and the V segment lost 4 bases, leaving 6 bases of the junction unmatched. The CDR3 reads CASSNRDRGRDQPQHF. CDR3 nucleotide sequence: TGTGCCAGTAGTAACCGGGACAGGGGGCGTGATCAGCCCCAGCATTTT.

The chain links TRBV19 to TRBJ2-1; D ambiguous. The V end was cut by 6 bases, the J end by 6 bases, with 12 bases between. The CDR3 totals 13 residues. Germline V gene data show CDR1 as LNHDA and CDR2 as SQIVND (reference sequence). The DNA of the CDR3 is TGTGCCAGTAGCGGCGCAGCAGGCAATGAGCAGTTCTTC. Translation gives CASSGAAGNEQFF.

This sequence joins TRBV6-1 and TRBJ2-5; D remains ambiguous. The germline gives CDR1 MNHNS, CDR2 SASEGT. V lost 6 bases and J lost 1, with 9 bases in between. The CDR3 is 13 residues long. DNA of the CDR3: TGTGCCAGCAGGCGCCATATCCAAGAGACCCAGTACTTC. It translates to CASRRHIQETQYF.

Only a few counts were recorded for this clone. The chain employs TRBV27 and TRBJ1-1, with TRBD1 as a possible D gene (6 bases). This CDR3 is built from 15 residues. Germline assignment: CDR1 MNHEY and CDR2 SMNVEV (reference sequence). The V end lost 5 bases, the J end lost 5 bases, and 18 bases lay between the germline ends. CDR3 loop: CASSHRGQGGTEAFF. As DNA, the CDR3 is TGTGCCAGCAGTCACCGGGGACAAGGGGGTACTGAAGCTTTCTTT.

The chain carries TRBV28 and TRBJ1-5; D gene ambiguous. V lost 4 bases and J 2 bases, leaving 3 bases between the germline ends. Germline V gives CDR1 MDHEN, CDR2 SYDVKM. This CDR3 has 12 amino acids. The CDR3 loop reads CASSWRNQPQHF. The DNA of the CDR3 is TGTGCCAGCAGTTGGCGCAATCAGCCCCAGCATTTT.

Regarding this clone: One junction end does not reproduce the germline sequence, and a read error may be involved. This chain uses TRBV7-9 with TRBJ2-4, with D perhaps TRBD1 (5 bases). CDR1 SEHNR and CDR2 FQNEAQ come from the germline V gene (reference sequence). CDR3 size: 15 residues. The CDR3 here is CSSSSLGLRGNIQYF. The DNA of the CDR3 is TGTTCCAGCAGCTCACTGGGGCTAAGGGGAAACATTCAGTACTTC.

The chain combines TRBV7-8 with TRBJ1-1, with 10 bases that match TRBD1. This CDR3 comprises 14 residues. The germline gives CDR1 SGHVS, CDR2 FQNEAQ. Unmatched junction bases numbered 3, after V lost 3 bases and J lost 5 bases. This CDR3 is CASSFRDRGTEAFF. CDR3 DNA: TGTGCCAGCAGCTTCCGGGACAGGGGTACTGAAGCTTTCTTT.

This chain joins TRBV5-6 and TRBJ1-3; the match to TRBD1 covers 7 bases. V gave up 2 bases and J gave up 1 base; unmatched junction bases: 3. This CDR3 comprises 15 residues. CDR1 and CDR2 (germline): SGHDT, YYEEEE. The chain's CDR3 is CASSFEQGSGNTIYF. The CDR3 nucleotides read TGTGCCAGCAGCTTCGAACAGGGGTCTGGAAACACCATATATTTT.